Reported below is one TCR beta chain. Its matching antigen is unknown. This entry belongs to a study of vaccination effects on CD4 cells after COVID-19. Study results and caveats: In healthy vaccinees, only 1 of 255 vaccine-induced clones cross-reacted with common cold coronaviruses.

J was trimmed by 10 bases and V by 1 base; bases with no gene match: 8. CDR1 is SGHVS, CDR2 FNYEAQ, per germline. CDR3 length: 15 residues. Sequencing used immunoSEQ multiplex PCR; TCRdb keeps in-frame clones, though not all of them. The sample lists about 22,000 clones, about three quarters occurring once. Viral peptide pools were used in the ViraFEST assay to expand antigen-specific CD4+ T cells, and sequencing came afterward. Researchers isolated CD4+ T cells once approximately eleven days of culture had elapsed. Specimen: CD4+ T cells from PBMCs cultured with HCoV-229E spike peptides, collected before COVID-19 vaccination. The chain combines TRBV7-6 with TRBJ2-1; 9 bases map to TRBD2. This TCR was sampled from a human donor who received a COVID-19 vaccine. The CDR3 nucleotides read TGTGCCAGCAGCTTAGGGGCGGGGGGGGCCGGAGAGCAGTTCTTC. Residues: CASSLGAGGAGEQFF.